Listed here are 2 T cell receptor beta chains from one sample, sequenced in a study of Graves' ophthalmopathy and Graves' hyperthyroidism. Amplifying from RNA transcripts, the study obtained TCR beta CDR3 regions. HTBI-primed first-round RT-PCR preceded second-round multiplex PCR. Each CDR3 protein gets one entry after TCRdb re-called the multiplex PCR reads with MiXCR. The table has approximately 480,000 distinct CDR3 sequences, around 14% seen once. Sequencing was done on a sample of blood. The receptors derive from a woman aged 25 to 39 with Graves' ophthalmopathy.

The rearrangement uses TRBV29-1 and TRBJ2-7, with 11 bases that match TRBD1. CDR1 and CDR2 from the germline V gene are SQVTM and ANQGSEA. This CDR3 spans 12 amino acids. V lost 7 bases to trimming and J lost 3 bases; unmatched junction nucleotides: 2. The CDR3 loop is CSGTGGGYEQYF. Written as DNA, the CDR3 is TGCAGCGGGACAGGGGGCGGCTACGAGCAGTACTTC.

This clonotype was counted at least ten times. V and J are TRBV12-3 or TRBV12-4 and TRBJ1-1; tentative D call: TRBD1 (5 bases). Trimming cost V 1 base and J 7 bases, with 10 bases left between them. CDR3 length: 13 amino acids. CDR3 protein: CASSLGGEGEAFF. DNA for the CDR3: TGTGCCAGCAGTTTAGGAGGGGAAGGTGAAGCTTTCTTT.